This T cell receptor (beta chain) was sequenced during a study of shared clonotypes between healthy human individuals. Germline V gene sequence: CDR1 SGDLS, CDR2 YYNGEE. Trimming pared 5 bases from V and 1 base from J, leaving 18 bases between. This CDR3 region has 17 residues. Study outcomes and limitations: Compared with clonotypes that all four donors shared, non-shared clonotypes had lower generation probabilities.

All of the donors resided in Nashville, Tennessee, and each was a Caucasian adult. CD4+ cells underwent separation, giving CD45RA+ naive and CD45RA-negative memory subsets. In the authors' workflow: ImmunoSEQ supplied junction-only sequences lacking quality scores, so filtering was different. Using immunoSEQ multiplex PCR, the repertoire was profiled, and TCRdb retains in-frame clones only, with some absent. V, J and clone size are taken as reported in that table, and D and trimming were inferred from the DNA itself. The table includes 1.4 million to 1.5 million clones, over 95% detected once. A word on this clone: The target antigen is unknown.

Sequencing used naive CD4+ T cells sorted from blood. Subset defined: CD45RA+ positively selected. This chain connects TRBV9 to TRBJ1-4; D unclear. This TCR was sampled from a man aged 30 to 39 in good health. The CDR3 here is CASSPSGLPGTNEKLFF. CDR3 DNA sequence: TGTGCCAGCAGTCCATCAGGCCTCCCGGGAACTAATGAAAAACTGTTTTTT.